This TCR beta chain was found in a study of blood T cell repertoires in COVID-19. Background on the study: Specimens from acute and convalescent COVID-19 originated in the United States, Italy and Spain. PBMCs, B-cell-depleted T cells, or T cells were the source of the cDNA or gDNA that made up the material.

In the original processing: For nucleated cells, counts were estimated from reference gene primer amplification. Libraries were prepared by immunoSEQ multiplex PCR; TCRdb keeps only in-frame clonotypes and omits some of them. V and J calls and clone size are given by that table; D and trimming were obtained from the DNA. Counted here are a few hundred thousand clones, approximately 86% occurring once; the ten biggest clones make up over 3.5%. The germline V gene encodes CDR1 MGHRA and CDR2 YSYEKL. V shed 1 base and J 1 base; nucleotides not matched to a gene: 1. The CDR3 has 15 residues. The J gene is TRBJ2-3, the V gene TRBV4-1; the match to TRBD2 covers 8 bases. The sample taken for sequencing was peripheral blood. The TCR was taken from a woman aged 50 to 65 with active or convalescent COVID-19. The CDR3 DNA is TGCGCCAGCAGCCAAGTGACTAGCGGCACAGATACGCAGTATTTT. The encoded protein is CASSQVTSGTDTQYF.